The 5 T cell receptor delta chains below all came from one sample that was sequenced in a study of gamma-delta chains in newborns, infants, children. TCRdb called clones anew from the reads with CATT. Of over a thousand delta-chain clones in the sample, roughly 3% were seen once. Sample: blood. All receptors derive from a child who was a newborn, infant or young child, either healthy, febrile or measles-vaccinated (not recorded which).

This clone occurred a few times. With a much larger clone just one base away, this may be a read error. This chain connects TRDV2 to TRDJ1; 12 bases are a match to TRDD3. In germline, CDR1 is GEAIGNYY, CDR2 EKD. The CDR3 has 19 residues. The trim removed 3 bases at V and 3 bases at J, leaving 16 bases unmatched. The CDR3 DNA follows: TGTGCCTGTGACGACCTGGGGGATACGCGGACTCTGGACGCCGATAAACTCATCTTT. It codes for CACDDLGDTRTLDADKLIF.

This clone has only a few counts. Just one base apart from a much larger clone, this may be a read error. The V gene is TRDV2, the J gene TRDJ3; TRDD3 agrees at 10 bases. Germline lookup yields CDR1 GEAIGNYY and CDR2 EKD. The CDR3 contains 21 residues. The V and J ends lost 3 bases and 0 bases, in that order; junction bases with no gene match: 13. CDR3 amino acids: CACDAGTIGGYGSWDTRQMFF. The CDR3 nucleotides read TGTGCCTGTGACGCCGGCACCATCGGGGGATACGGCTCCTGGGACACCCGACAGATGTTTTTC.

This clone came up a few times. This clone may be a read error of a much larger clone one base away. In the same sample, other DNA sequences code for this CDR3. CDR3 protein: CACDTMSSWGIRGTAQLFF. CDR3 in DNA: TGTGCCTGTGACACCATGAGTTCCTGGGGGATACGGGGGACAGCGCAACTCTTCTTT. The chain employs TRDV2 and TRDJ2; 12 bases match TRDD3. CDR3 length: 19 residues. Germline CDR1 GEAIGNYY, CDR2 EKD.

This clone was observed a handful of times. A much larger clone differs by one base, so this may be a read error. This chain uses TRDV2 with TRDJ1, with 9 bases identical to TRDD3. The CDR3 has 14 residues. Germline values: CDR1 GEAIGNYY, CDR2 EKD. In nucleotides, the CDR3 is TGTGCCTGTGACACCCTACTGGGGGACGATAGACTCATCTTT. This sequence encodes CACDTLLGDDRLIF.

About this clone: A junction end diverges from the germline sequence, so it may reflect a read error. V usage is TRDV2 and J usage is TRDJ3; D possibly corresponds to TRDD3 (6 bases). The CDR3 is 18 amino acids. Germline assignment: CDR1 GEAIGNYY and CDR2 EKD. The CDR3, as DNA: TGTGCCTGTGGCACCTGGGGATTCAGCTCCTGGGACACCCGACAGATGTTTTTC. Translating it yields CACGTWGFSSWDTRQMFF.